One TCR beta chain is described in this entry. Its antigen is undetermined. This entry comes from a study of T cells expressing NK-cell markers. Whole-study context: Sequencing covered eight donors, seven HCMV-seropositive and one seronegative. General observations from the study: In a handful of donors, dominant clonotypes made up roughly 28.3-65% of CD3+CD56-NKG2C+ cells. HCMV specificity of the expanded NKG2C+ T cell clones stayed unclear.

The germline CDR1 and CDR2 sequences are LNHNV and YYDKDF (reference sequence). The CDR3 is made up of 16 amino acids. 5'RACE template switching built TCR beta cDNA with unique molecular identifiers. TCRdb processed the 5' RACE reads again and assigns one entry to each CDR3 protein, with no DNA. Its table lists some 460,000 distinct CDR3 sequences. V usage is TRBV15 and J usage is TRBJ2-3. Source material: blood T cells: a sorted CD56 or NKG2C T cell subset, CD4+ or CD8+ T cells, or bulk PBMC T cells (not recorded which). The receptor comes from a woman in her forties or fifties in good health. The CDR3 sequence is CATSREGSRVTDTQYF.